A selection of T cell receptor beta chains follows, all from one sample in a study of T-cell memory formation after mild COVID-19. Using its own MiXCR run on the 5' RACE reads, TCRdb lists one record per CDR3 protein. Of fewer than 95,000 distinct CDR3 sequences in the sample, approximately 16% were seen once. The sequenced material came from PBMCs or a T cell subset sorted from them (not recorded which). These receptor sequences come from a man between 18 and 29 years old who had mild COVID-19 (a few samples of this study predate the infection). Cell type and time point are not known. Both conserved end residues are part of each CDR3. A D gene is named only where the DNA matches it firmly. Clone size appears in some rows only: once, few, many, or a class for an expanded clone.

j_call cdr3_length clone_size d_call v_call cdr3_aa cdr3_nt
TRBJ2-7 14 NA NA TRBV7-6 CASSTLVGSYEQYF TGTGCCAGCAGCACCCTGGTAGGGTCGTACGAGCAGTACTTC
TRBJ1-2 14 few NA TRBV29-1 CSVEDTDSRYGYTF TGCAGCGTTGAAGATACGGACAGCCGCTATGGCTACACCTTC
TRBJ1-3 13 NA NA TRBV9 CASSWTVGNTIYF TGTGCCAGCAGCTGGACAGTTGGAAACACCATATATTTT
TRBJ2-7 14 once NA TRBV11-2 CASSLVVWAHEQYF TGTGCCAGCAGCTTAGTCGTCTGGGCCCACGAGCAGTACTTC
TRBJ2-5 15 NA TRBD2 TRBV12-3/TRBV12-4 CASSPPGLDGETQYF TGTGCCAGCAGTCCCCCGGGACTAGATGGAGAGACCCAGTACTTC
TRBJ2-2 14 NA NA TRBV4-1 CASSQVGGTGELFF TGCGCCAGCAGCCAAGTAGGCGGAACCGGGGAGCTGTTTTTT
TRBJ2-2 16 few NA TRBV4-3 CASSQGAGTYTGELFF TGCGCCAGCAGCCAAGGGGCCGGGACCTACACCGGGGAGCTGTTTTTT
TRBJ2-7 17 few TRBD2 TRBV4-2 CASSQDASSGGADEQYF TGTGCCAGCAGCCAAGATGCATCTAGCGGGGGGGCCGACGAGCAGTACTTC
TRBJ2-3 15 few TRBD2 TRBV5-1 CASSPSGGAPDTQYF TGCGCCAGCTCGCCGAGCGGGGGGGCTCCAGATACGCAGTATTTT
TRBJ2-2 14 many NA TRBV7-3 CASSFQPNTGELFF TGTGCCAGCAGCTTCCAGCCCAACACCGGGGAGCTGTTTTTT
TRBJ1-6 15 NA TRBD1 TRBV19 CASRSGTGDNSPLHF TGTGCCAGTCGCTCCGGGACAGGGGATAATTCACCCCTCCACTTT
TRBJ2-7 16 NA NA TRBV4-2 CASSQALTDSSYEQYF TGTGCCAGCAGCCAAGCTTTAACGGACAGCTCCTACGAGCAGTACTTC
TRBJ2-3 13 few NA TRBV6-1 CASKASSGDTQYF TGTGCCAGCAAGGCTAGCTCGGGTGATACGCAGTATTTT
TRBJ2-1 11 many NA TRBV25-1 CASSGANEQFF TGTGCCAGCAGTGGGGCCAATGAGCAGTTCTTC